This TCR beta chain was observed in a study of blood T cell repertoires in COVID-19 (dated by TCRdb to 2020 to 2021). For context, the study as a whole: Samples from collaborators originated in the United States, Italy and Spain and spanned both the acute and convalescent phases of COVID-19. Where HLA class I and class II types were available, the types were taken from metadata supplied by the sample provider, not from assay-based typing. The repertoires were released in a freely available public database meant as a resource for research on the immune response to SARS-CoV-2. Samples came from the ongoing ImmuneRACE study (first 160 participants) plus 1,254 subjects from 6 global collaborators. Subjects who had been exposed to COVID-19, were actively infected with it, or had recovered from it provided the deeply sampled blood TCRbeta repertoires that made up the dataset. The material from the prospective study consisted of cDNA or gDNA derived from T cells, B-cell-depleted T cells, or PBMCs. The sample metadata nearly always contained a de-identified subject ID, COVID-19 status, age in years and sex. Results the study describes overall, beyond this receptor: The quantity of clinical and demographic metadata differed by source and by participant and was supplied without curation.

This clone occurred a few times. The clone's antigen remains unknown. Per-base quality was not reported, and no clone a single base away is much larger than it. Whole blood was collected in K2EDTA tubes by collaborating institutions according to the institutions' own protocols. For TCRbeta analysis, collaborators shipped samples as frozen whole blood, isolated PBMCs, or DNA extracted from either of those sample types. The CDR3 holds 12 amino acids from the cysteine to the phenylalanine. CDR3 DNA is the only sequence kept; it has 36 bases, read in frame from the first base. The junction carries 10 bases between V and J, which are trimmed by 4 bases and 8 bases respectively. As encoded in the germline V gene, CDR1 is SGHDT while CDR2 is YYEEEE. The immunoSEQ Assay, a bias-controlled multiplex PCR, was used to amplify TCRbeta CDR3 regions from genomic DNA. The authors processed their data as follows. The number of nucleated cells in each sample was estimated by amplification of reference gene primers within the assay. To quantify the absolute abundance of each unique TCRbeta CDR3 rearrangement, sequence reads were collapsed and filtered. Productive Simpson clonality was computed per sample as the square root of Simpson's diversity index over productive rearrangements. TCRdb stores this immuneACCESS table with in-frame sequences only. Part of the clones is absent; in the studies checked, under half of the shortfall reflects unresolved V genes, and no reason is known for the rest. V and J calls and clone size are as listed in that table; D and trimming were resolved from the DNA. For this sample the table gives over 150,000 clones, of which 90% were detected only once. Around 0.5% of the sample belongs to the ten largest clones.

Input material: peripheral blood. The sequence links TRBV5-6 to TRBJ2-1; tentative D gene TRBD1, with 5 bases matching. This TCR was sampled from a man aged 45 to 65 with acute or convalescent COVID-19. The CDR3 region: CASSIRAYEQFF. In nucleotides, the sequence is TGTGCCAGCAGCATCAGGGCGTATGAGCAGTTCTTC.